The entry below describes one T cell receptor beta chain. Its antigen is unidentified. This entry belongs to a study of cytomegalovirus exposure and HLA in healthy donors. Study-wide results and limits: Being indistinguishable, some V segments were excluded, TRBV6-2 and TRBV6-3 among them. The productive fraction for most TCR beta V segments was about 90% or about 30% in an earlier analysis.

The donors gave bone marrow, and they were healthy. The J segment lost 2 bases and the V segment lost 0 bases, leaving 9 bases of the junction unmatched. The germline V gene encodes CDR1 SGDLS and CDR2 YYNGEE. CDR3 size: 19 residues. Both 60 Vbeta primers and 13 Jbeta primers went into the PCR. This table comes from immunoSEQ multiplex PCR, and its TCRdb copy is limited to in-frame clones, with some not included. The sample holds 130,000 to 150,000 clones, about 82% seen once. The source of this sequence is a woman between 35 and 50 years old in good health and CMV-seropositive. What was sequenced was PBMCs. J is TRBJ2-6 and V is TRBV9; 9 bases line up with TRBD1. The CDR3 region has the DNA TGTGCCAGCAGCGTAGACTCAGGACAGGGGAAACCTGGGGCCAACGTCCTGACTTTC. Its protein product is CASSVDSGQGKPGANVLTF. Variable domain in full (rest from reference TRBV9 and TRBJ2-6): DSGVTQTPKHLITATGQRVTLRCSPRSGDLSVYWYQQSLDQGLQFLIQYYNGEERAKGNILERFSAQQFPDLHSELNLSSLELGDSALYFCASSVDSGQGKPGANVLTFGAGSRLTVL.